Below, 32 T cell receptor beta chains from the same sample are listed, as sequenced in a study of blood T cell repertoires in COVID-19. Sequencing was performed with immunoSEQ multiplex PCR; in TCRdb, only in-frame clones are kept and a portion is missing. The sample lists some 130,000 clones; roughly 84% were seen once. Sequenced material: peripheral blood. These receptor sequences come from a woman of 80 years or more with acute or convalescent COVID-19.

The chain has TRBV5-5 and TRBJ2-3, with a weak D call TRBD1 (6 bases). The V gene's germline CDR1 is SGHKS and CDR2 YYEKEE (reference sequence). CDR3 length equals 17 residues. The V end lost 4 bases, the J end lost 2 bases, and 20 bases lay between the germline ends. CDR3 nucleotides: TGTGCCAGCAGCCAGAGACACAGGGATGCGGCCACAGATACGCAGTATTTT. This encodes CASSQRHRDAATDTQYF.

This sequence joins TRBV4-3 and TRBJ2-3; a weak D match, TRBD2 (5 bases). This CDR3 is built from 17 residues. The V gene's germline CDR1 is LGHNA and CDR2 YSLEER. V was shortened by 0 bases and J by 0 bases, with 13 bases between the two germline ends. The CDR3 nucleotides read TGCGCCAGCAGCCAAGACCCCGGGCGGGCGAGCACAGATACGCAGTATTTT. Protein product: CASSQDPGRASTDTQYF.

The CDR3 DNA reads as TGTGCCAGCAGTCTCAGTCCAACTAATGAAAAACTGTTTTTT. Translation: CASSLSPTNEKLFF. J is TRBJ1-4 and V is TRBV9; D not resolved. V lost 5 bases and J lost 0, with 8 bases in between. This CDR3 spans 14 amino acids. Germline CDR1 is SGDLS and CDR2 is YYNGEE.

V and J are TRBV7-2 and TRBJ1-2; 7 positions agree with TRBD1. Looked up from germline, CDR1 is SGHTA and CDR2 is FQGNSA. This CDR3 has 15 residues. V shed 5 bases and J 0 bases; nucleotides not matched to a gene: 6. This chain's CDR3 is CASSLDRVSNYGYTF. The DNA for the CDR3 is TGTGCCAGCAGCCTAGACAGGGTTTCTAACTATGGCTACACCTTC.

This clone showed up just once. The chain uses TRBV9 and TRBJ1-1, with a possible D match to TRBD1 (5 bases). There are 13 residues in the CDR3. V lost 4 bases and J 3 bases, leaving 10 bases between the germline ends. CDR1 and CDR2 from the germline V gene are SGDLS and YYNGEE. CDR3 loop: CASSKTVYTEAFF. CDR3 in DNA: TGTGCCAGCAGCAAGACAGTTTACACTGAAGCTTTCTTT.

The chain links TRBV7-9 to TRBJ1-1, with unresolved D. Trimming pared 3 bases from V and 4 bases from J, leaving 12 bases between. This CDR3 is 14 amino acids long. Germline values: CDR1 SEHNR, CDR2 FQNEAQ (reference sequence). The CDR3 bases are TGTGCCAGCAGCTTGCGGGCCATGGGCACTGAAGCTTTCTTT. This encodes CASSLRAMGTEAFF.

V and J are TRBV5-1 and TRBJ1-6; TRBD1 matches 7 bases. This CDR3 has 14 residues. Germline CDR1 SGHRS, CDR2 YFSETQ. With V trimmed by 0 bases and J by 10 bases, 4 bases remained unmatched. The DNA for the CDR3 is TGCGCCAGCAGCTTGGAAGGGGGCTTCTCACCCCTCCACTTT. As protein: CASSLEGGFSPLHF. The full variable domain, rest sourced from reference TRBV5-1 and TRBJ1-6, is KAGVTQTPRYLIKTRGQQVTLSCSPISGHRSVSWYQQTPGQGLQFLFEYFSETQRNKGNFPGRFSGRQFSNSRSEMNVSTLELGDSALYLCASSLEGGFSPLHFGNGTRLTVT.

The chain recombines TRBV6-5 with TRBJ1-1; D gene ambiguous. The V and J ends lost 6 bases and 2 bases respectively, with 16 bases between them. The CDR3 is 15 residues long. Germline V gives CDR1 MNHEY, CDR2 SVGAGI. The CDR3 DNA follows: TGTGCCAGCAGGAGCCCGCAGGCGCATAACACTGAAGCTTTCTTT. This sequence encodes CASRSPQAHNTEAFF.

The V gene is TRBV5-4, the J gene TRBJ1-2; D is unclear. V was pared by 4 bases and J by 2 bases, with 15 bases between. The CDR3 is 15 amino acids. Germline lookup yields CDR1 SGHNT and CDR2 YYREEE (reference sequence). The CDR3 nucleotides read TGTGCCAGCAGCCCGGGAGGACTGACGAACTATGGCTACACCTTC. It yields the protein CASSPGGLTNYGYTF.

The chain has TRBV5-1 and TRBJ2-5, with D perhaps TRBD2 (6 bases). The CDR3 has 15 amino acids. Germline CDR1 is SGHRS and CDR2 is YFSETQ. Trimming pared 4 bases from V and 0 bases from J, leaving 13 bases between. The CDR3 DNA follows: TGCGCCAGCAGCCCCACTGCGGGGCACCAAGAGACCCAGTACTTC. Amino acids: CASSPTAGHQETQYF.

The CDR3 spells CASRQGGVRAGELFF. The CDR3 DNA sequence: TGTGCCAGCCGACAGGGTGGTGTGAGGGCCGGGGAGCTGTTTTTT. The V call is TRBV6-5, the J call TRBJ2-2; TRBD1 aligns across 7 bases. Germline V CDR1 and CDR2: MNHEY, SVGAGI. The CDR3 is 15 amino acids. V lost 8 bases, J lost 6 bases, and 12 bases stayed unmatched.

The chain couples TRBV7-2 to TRBJ2-1; D is perhaps TRBD2 (6 bases). The CDR3 runs to 15 residues. The germline V gene encodes CDR1 SGHTA and CDR2 FQGNSA. Trimming left V 6 bases short and J 5 bases short, with 17 bases between. The CDR3: CASSLGLASNNEQFF. The CDR3 DNA sequence: TGTGCCAGCAGTTTGGGGCTAGCGAGTAACAATGAGCAGTTCTTC.

Concerning this clone: The junction departs from germline at one end; a sequencing error may be responsible. This sequence joins TRBV18 and TRBJ1-2, with 10 nucleotides matching TRBD1. The germline V gene has CDR1 KGHSH and CDR2 LQKENI. The CDR3 consists of 13 residues. CDR3 sequence: CASSPQRQGAWRF. The CDR3 DNA reads as TGTGCCAGCTCACCCCAAAGACAGGGGGCTTGGCGCTTC.

V gene TRBV6-5 combines with J gene TRBJ1-1, with unresolved D. The CDR3 spans 12 residues. The germline V gene encodes CDR1 MNHEY and CDR2 SVGAGI. Trimming cost V 5 bases and J 4 bases, with 8 bases left between them. The DNA for the CDR3 is TGTGCCAGCAGTCCTATCGGCACTGAAGCTTTCTTT. Translated, it gives CASSPIGTEAFF.

This chain connects TRBV5-1 to TRBJ2-5; the D is unclear. Germline V gene sequence: CDR1 SGHRS, CDR2 YFSETQ. The CDR3 has 14 amino acids. V shed 1 base and J shed 2 bases, with 9 bases lying between them. CDR3 DNA sequence: TGCGCCAGCAGCTTGTTTACATTACAAGAGACCCAGTACTTC. Amino acids: CASSLFTLQETQYF.

This chain connects TRBV10-2 to TRBJ1-4; D remains ambiguous. The CDR3 covers 14 residues. CDR1 is WSHSY, CDR2 SAAADI, per germline. V shed 3 bases and J shed 8 bases, with 13 bases lying between them. The CDR3 bases are TGCGCCAGCAGTGATCCGGGGATCGGCGAAAAACTGTTTTTT. Protein: CASSDPGIGEKLFF.

The chain couples TRBV2 to TRBJ2-7, with D maybe TRBD2 (5 bases). CDR3 length: 12 amino acids. Germline CDR1 SNHLY, CDR2 FYNNEI. V gave up 8 bases and J gave up 4 bases, with 12 bases separating them. CDR3 DNA sequence: TGTGCCAGCGGACGGACGGGGTACGAGCAGTACTTC. Translating it yields CASGRTGYEQYF.

V gene TRBV7-9 combines with J gene TRBJ2-7; 8 nucleotides agree with TRBD1. Unmatched junction bases numbered 3, after V lost 4 bases and J lost 7 bases. CDR1 and CDR2 from the germline V gene are SEHNR and FQNEAQ (reference sequence). The CDR3 runs to 12 residues. DNA of the CDR3: TGTGCCAGCAGCTGGACAGGGCTTGAGCAGTACTTC. As protein: CASSWTGLEQYF. The full variable domain, its missing parts supplied by reference TRBV7-9 and TRBJ2-7, is DTGVSQNPRHKITKRGQNVTFRCDPISEHNRLYWYRQTLGQGPEFLTYFQNEAQLEKSRLLSDRFSAERPKGSFSTLEIQRTEQGDSAMYLCASSWTGLEQYFGPGTRLTVT.

The chain recombines TRBV4-1 with TRBJ2-2; D might be TRBD1 (5 bases). V was trimmed by 0 bases and J by 6 bases, leaving 14 bases between them. Germline V gene sequence: CDR1 MGHRA, CDR2 YSYEKL. CDR3 length: 16 residues. The DNA for the CDR3 is TGCGCCAGCAGCCAAGAAAGGTCAGGGTTCCCCGGGGAGCTGTTTTTT. It codes for CASSQERSGFPGELFF.

V gene TRBV5-1 combines with J gene TRBJ1-1, with D possibly TRBD1 on 5 matching bases. CDR3 length: 13 residues. V was cut by 3 bases and J by 3 bases, with 9 bases left in between. Germline V gene sequence: CDR1 SGHRS, CDR2 YFSETQ. CDR3 loop: CASSSGGYTEAFF. The CDR3, as DNA: TGCGCCAGCAGCTCCGGGGGGTACACTGAAGCTTTCTTT.

The rearrangement links TRBV19 to TRBJ2-4; D is perhaps TRBD2 (5 bases). With 3 bases removed from V and 11 bases from J, the gap between germline ends came to 14 bases. The CDR3 contains 13 residues. Germline CDR1 reads LNHDA; CDR2 reads SQIVND (reference sequence). CDR3 sequence (DNA): TGTGCCAGTAGTATTGGACGACGGGGATTTCAGTACTTC. Translating it yields CASSIGRRGFQYF.

The chain uses TRBV6-2 or TRBV6-3 and TRBJ1-1; 7 nucleotides agree with TRBD1. V shed 5 bases and J 1 base; nucleotides not matched to a gene: 4. This CDR3 contains 14 residues. Germline lookup yields CDR1 MNHEY and CDR2 SVGEGT. CDR3 loop: CASSPQGRNTEAFF. The CDR3 coding sequence is TGTGCCAGCAGTCCACAGGGGAGGAACACTGAAGCTTTCTTT.

This chain connects TRBV6-5 to TRBJ2-1, with 13 bases identical to TRBD2. The CDR3 runs 15 residues. Germline trimming cut 7 bases from V and 9 bases from J; bases unmatched to any gene: 9. Germline assignment: CDR1 MNHEY and CDR2 SVGAGI. The CDR3 loop reads CASNPGTSGVVEQFF. The CDR3 region has the DNA TGTGCCAGCAACCCCGGGACTAGCGGGGTCGTTGAGCAGTTCTTC.

The genes are TRBV5-8 and TRBJ2-7; 8 bases agree with TRBD1. V trimming: 5 bases; J trimming: 9 bases; junction bases outside the gene matches: 16. The CDR3 sequence is 15 residues long. Germline assignment: CDR1 SGHTS and CDR2 YDEGEE. This chain's CDR3 is CASRYTGTGGGSQYF. CDR3 bases: TGTGCCAGCAGGTACACCGGGACAGGAGGCGGTTCGCAGTACTTC. Looking up the rest from reference TRBV5-8 and TRBJ2-7 gives the full variable domain: EAGVTQSPTHLIKTRGQQATLRCSPISGHTSVYWYQQALGLGLQFLLWYDEGEERNRGNFPPRFSGRQFPNYSSELNVNALELEDSALYLCASRYTGTGGGSQYFGPGTRLTVT.

This clone was recorded a few times. The sample has other DNA sequences that encode this CDR3 too. J is TRBJ1-5 and V is TRBV7-2; D perhaps matches TRBD1 (6 bases). Germline lookup yields CDR1 SGHTA and CDR2 FQGNSA. The CDR3 has 13 residues. The V gene lost 6 bases and the J gene lost 4 bases, with 10 bases spanning the gap. As DNA, the CDR3 is TGTGCCAGCAGTACACAGGGTAATCAGCCCCAGCATTTT. It codes for CASSTQGNQPQHF.

The V and J genes are TRBV10-3 and TRBJ1-5; D remains ambiguous. Germline V CDR1 and CDR2: ENHRY, SYGVKD. Between the trimmed V and J ends, which lost 4 bases and 4 bases, there was a span of 8 bases. This CDR3 spans 13 amino acids. The CDR3 nucleotides read TGTGCCATCAGTGGACACCCGAATCAGCCCCAGCATTTT. Translation: CAISGHPNQPQHF.

The chain has TRBV7-9 and TRBJ2-7, with a possible D match to TRBD1 (5 bases). Trimming stripped 4 bases from V and 2 bases from J, with 6 bases between. CDR1 and CDR2 from the germline V gene are SEHNR and FQNEAQ (reference sequence). The length of the CDR3 is 12 residues. CDR3 DNA sequence: TGTGCCAGCAGCTCACAGGCCTACGAGCAGTACTTC. This sequence encodes CASSSQAYEQYF.

V is TRBV3-1 (or the pseudogene TRBV3-2) and J is TRBJ1-2; 9 positions agree with TRBD1. This CDR3 comprises 16 residues. Germline loops: CDR1 LGHDT, CDR2 YNNKEL (reference sequence). V dropped 7 bases and J dropped 3; count of bases not matched to a gene: 12. The chain's CDR3 is CASNIALTGGYYGYTF. As DNA, the CDR3 is TGTGCCAGCAACATCGCGTTGACAGGGGGATACTATGGCTACACCTTC.

The chain carries TRBV14 and TRBJ1-6, with no clear D. The germline gives CDR1 SGHDN, CDR2 FVKESK. The CDR3 length is 15 residues. Trimming took off 10 bases at V and 0 bases at J, with 13 bases between the two ends. CDR3 protein: CATRRKSSYNSPLHF. DNA for the CDR3: TGTGCCACTAGACGTAAAAGCTCCTATAATTCACCCCTCCACTTT.

J is TRBJ2-2 and V is TRBV4-1, with TRBD2 matching 7 bases. The CDR3 is 15 residues long. After removal of 4 bases from V and 3 bases from J, the junction contained 5 bases not matched to a gene. The germline V gene has CDR1 MGHRA and CDR2 YSYEKL. The CDR3 sequence: CASSPQRGDTGELFF. The CDR3 coding sequence is TGCGCCAGCAGCCCCCAGCGGGGCGACACCGGGGAGCTGTTTTTT.

Comment on this clone: An end of the junction differs from the germline gene, which may be a read error. Other DNA sequences in the same sample also yield this CDR3. The chain combines TRBV15 with TRBJ2-1, with a weak D call TRBD1 (5 bases). This CDR3 has 14 residues. Looked up from germline, CDR1 is LNHNV and CDR2 is YYDKDF (reference sequence). The CDR3: CATSRDRVYNEQFF. CDR3 nucleotide sequence: TGTGCCACCAGCAGAGACAGGGTGTACAATGAACAGTTCTTC.

The rearrangement joins TRBV5-4 to TRBJ1-1; D call uncertain. Germline V gene lookup returns CDR1 SGHNT and CDR2 YYREEE (reference sequence). Deletions cut 0 bases from V and 7 bases from J, with 4 bases between. The CDR3 covers 11 residues. DNA of the CDR3: TGTGCCAGCAGCTTGGACAGTGAAGCTTTCTTT. It translates to CASSLDSEAFF.